The text below deals with one T cell receptor (beta chain). The antigen it recognizes is unknown. No much larger clone exists at a distance of one base, and base qualities are not known. The ViraFEST assay stimulated PBMC with viral peptide pools and then used TCR sequencing to identify antigen-specific CD4+ T cell clonotypes by expansion. After less than 13 days of culture, CD4+ T cells were isolated with the EasySep CD4+ T cell isolation kit. Healthy vaccine recipients had no prior SARS-CoV-2 infection, confirmed by negative nucleocapsid antibodies before and after vaccination. Over 1.5 million PBMC per well were cultured with 10 ug/ml peptides in IMDM containing around 4.6% human AB serum, about 9.6 IU/ml IL-2 and gentamicin. On days 3 and 7, half of the culture medium was replaced with fresh IL-2-containing medium. Unless otherwise noted, each peptide stimulation condition was cultured in triplicate wells. Using Ficoll-Paque Plus gradient centrifugation, PBMC were separated from whole blood and then either used fresh or cryopreserved at -140C. The spike proteins of SARS-CoV-2 and of the common cold coronaviruses HCoV-NL63, HCoV-OC43 and HCoV-229E were spanned by overlapping peptide pools. The QIAamp micro DNA kit was used to extract genomic DNA from the cultured CD4+ T cells.

This specimen belongs to a study of vaccination effects on CD4 cells after COVID-19 (dated by TCRdb to between 2021 and 2024). Concerning the study at large: Each participant received two doses of an mRNA SARS-CoV-2 vaccine, either BNT162b2 or mRNA-1273. SARS-CoV-2 spike-specific CD4+ TCR repertoires from before and after mRNA vaccination were compared in COVID-19 convalescent patients and in infection-naive vaccine recipients. Altogether, roughly 10 COVID-19 convalescent patients and several SARS-CoV-2-naive healthy vaccine recipients made up the full study. In the study, cultures from other donors were sequenced using the Oncomine TCR Beta short-read assay on an Illumina iSeq 100.

The study at large found these results: Marked clonal contraction was observed in both infection-induced and vaccine-induced clones at late post-vaccination timepoints, consistent with waning T cell responses. In healthy vaccine recipients, vaccine-induced clones were almost all SARS-CoV-2 mono-reactive, with only 1 of 255 cross-reactive with common cold coronaviruses. The study was limited by a small number of convalescent patients, and early post-infection timepoints were lacking.

The CDR3 goes from the cysteine to the phenylalanine over 15 residues. Only the CDR3 region is kept as DNA, spanning 45 bases read in frame from base 1. From the germline V gene (reference sequence), CDR1 is LNHDA and CDR2 is SQIVND. Trimming leaves V shorter by 6 bases and J shorter by 5 bases, with the junction holding 10 bases beyond the gene matches. Receptors were amplified or captured by the immunoSEQ multiplex PCR assay. DNA from the CD4+ T cells that had been cultured and isolated underwent TCR beta CDR3 sequencing. Turning to the authors' computational methods: Non-productive TCR sequences were removed and reads were trimmed to the CDR3 region, keeping CDR3s of at least 7 amino acids. Antigen-specific clonotypes were identified using the MANAFEST web app by comparison of expansion in peptide wells against reference cultures. To be called positive, a clone needed expansion at FDR<0.05 compared with the reference and with all other wells, an odds ratio greater than 5, and a frequency greater than 0.1% in two replicate wells. A clonotype was defined as cross-reactive if the clonotype was significantly expanded both in SARS-CoV-2 spike wells and in at least one common cold coronavirus spike condition. Levenshtein distance calculated with the stringdist R package was used to assess CDR3 similarity, and unrooted trees were constructed with ape in R 3.6.1. TCRdb holds this immuneACCESS table with in-frame rearrangements only. Some clones are missing; in checked studies, unresolved V genes explain under half, and the rest has no known cause. The V and J calls and clone size are taken from that table; D and trimming were inferred from the DNA. In this sample the table shows around 60,000 clones, roughly four fifths of which occur a single time. The ten largest clones add up to around 3% of the sample.

The rearranged segments are TRBV19 and TRBJ2-1, with 7 bases aligning to TRBD1. This sequence was found in a human donor who received a COVID-19 vaccine. Specimen: CD4+ T cells from PBMCs cultured with HCoV-NL63 spike peptides, collected before COVID-19 vaccination. The label giving this sample's cell subset or site can be read as: HCoV-NL63 spike overlapping peptide pool stimulation. This receptor carries the CDR3 CASSLTEGAHNEQFF. In nucleotides, the sequence is TGTGCCAGTAGCCTCACAGAGGGGGCCCACAATGAGCAGTTCTTC. The CDR3 plus the reference TRBV19 and TRBJ2-1 genes for the other parts give the full variable domain: DGGITQSPKYLFRKEGQNVTLSCEQNLNHDAMYWYRQDPGQGLRLIYYSQIVNDFQKGDIAEGYSVSREKKESFPLTVTSAQKNPTAFYLCASSLTEGAHNEQFFGPGTRLTVL.